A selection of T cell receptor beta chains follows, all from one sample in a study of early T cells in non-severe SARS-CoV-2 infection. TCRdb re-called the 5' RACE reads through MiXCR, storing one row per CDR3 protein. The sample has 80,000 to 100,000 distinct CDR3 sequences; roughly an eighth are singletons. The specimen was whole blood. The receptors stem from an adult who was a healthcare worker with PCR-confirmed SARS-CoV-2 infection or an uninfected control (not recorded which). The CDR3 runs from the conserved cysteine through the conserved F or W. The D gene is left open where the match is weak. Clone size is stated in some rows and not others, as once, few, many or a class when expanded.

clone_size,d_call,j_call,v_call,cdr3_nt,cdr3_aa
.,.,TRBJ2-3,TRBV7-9,TGTGCCAGCCACAGACTAGGGGGGAACACAGATACGCAGTATTTT,CASHRLGGNTDTQYF
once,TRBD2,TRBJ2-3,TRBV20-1,TGCAGTGCTAGTATCGGACTAGCGGGGAGCACAGATACGCAGTATTTT,CSASIGLAGSTDTQYF
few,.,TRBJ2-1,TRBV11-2,TGTGCCAGCAGCTTGGAAGGGAACAGGCACAATGAGCAGTTCTTC,CASSLEGNRHNEQFF
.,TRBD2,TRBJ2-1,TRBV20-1,TGCAGTGCTAGGGCGGGGACTAGCGGGGCAAGCTCCTACAATGAGCAGTTCTTC,CSARAGTSGASSYNEQFF
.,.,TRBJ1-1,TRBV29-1,TGCAGCGCCTCTGCAGGGGCGGGCACTGAAGCTTTCTTT,CSASAGAGTEAFF
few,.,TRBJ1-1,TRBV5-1,TGCGCCAGCAGCTTGGTGCGGGGTATGAACACTGAAGCTTTCTTT,CASSLVRGMNTEAFF
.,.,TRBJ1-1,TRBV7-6,TGTGCCAGCATCCTAGAGGGCGCCGAAGCTTTCTTT,CASILEGAEAFF
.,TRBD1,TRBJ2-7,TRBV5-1,TGCGCCAGCAAGGGGGACAGCTCCTACGAGCAGTACTTC,CASKGDSSYEQYF
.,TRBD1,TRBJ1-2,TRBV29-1,TGCAGCGGGGGACAGCGATCGGATGGCTACACCTTC,CSGGQRSDGYTF
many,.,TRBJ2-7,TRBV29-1,TGCAGCGTTGAAGAAGGCTCGGGGCATCTTAACGAGCAGTACTTC,CSVEEGSGHLNEQYF
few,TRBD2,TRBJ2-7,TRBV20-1,TGCAGTGCTACCCGGACTAGCGGTTTCGAGCAGTACTTC,CSATRTSGFEQYF
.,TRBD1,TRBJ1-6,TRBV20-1,TGCAGTGCTAGAGTCGGACAGGGGGCGACAATATATAATTCACCCCTCCACTTT,CSARVGQGATIYNSPLHF
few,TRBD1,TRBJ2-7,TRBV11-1,TGTGCCAGCAGCTATGGACAGGACTACGAGCAGTACTTC,CASSYGQDYEQYF
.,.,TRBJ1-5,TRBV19,TGTGCCAGTAGTACGCAAAACCGTCAGCCCCAGCATTTT,CASSTQNRQPQHF
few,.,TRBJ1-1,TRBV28,TGTGCCAGCAGTTTCCATTCTGACGTGAACACTGAAGCTTTCTTT,CASSFHSDVNTEAFF
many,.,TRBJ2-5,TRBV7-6,TGTGCCAGCAGCTTTAAAGAGATGACGAAAGAGACCCAGTACTTC,CASSFKEMTKETQYF
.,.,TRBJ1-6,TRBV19,TGTGCCAGTAGTATCGGTCCGGCCAATTCACCCCTCCACTTT,CASSIGPANSPLHF
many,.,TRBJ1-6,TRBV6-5,TGTGCCAGCAGTGGCCTTAGCGGTAGGGGGGGGAATTCACCCCTCCACTTT,CASSGLSGRGGNSPLHF
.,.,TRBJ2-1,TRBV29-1,TGCAGCACCGCAAGAGACAATGAGCAGTTCTTC,CSTARDNEQFF
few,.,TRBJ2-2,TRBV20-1,TGCAGTGCCTCCCTGCTAGACCAAACCGGGGAGCTGTTTTTT,CSASLLDQTGELFF
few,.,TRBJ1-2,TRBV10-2,TGCGCCAGCGAGGGCAGCAACTATGGCTACACCTTC,CASEGSNYGYTF
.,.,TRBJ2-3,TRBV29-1,TGCAGCGCTGGGGAGCAGGGCTACTGGGGCACAGATACGCAGTATTTT,CSAGEQGYWGTDTQYF
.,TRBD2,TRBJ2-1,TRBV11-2,TGTGCCAGCAGCCAGGAGGGGGCTAGCGGGAGGGCCGCGCAGTTCTTC,CASSQEGASGRAAQFF
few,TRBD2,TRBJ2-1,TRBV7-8,TGTGCCAGCAGGACCACTAGCGTCGCGCACAATGAGCAGTTCTTC,CASRTTSVAHNEQFF
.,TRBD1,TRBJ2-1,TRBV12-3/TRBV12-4,TGTGCCAGCAGGGACAGGCTCTACAATGAGCAGTTCTTC,CASRDRLYNEQFF
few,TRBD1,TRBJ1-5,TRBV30,TGTGCCTGGAGTTCACCGGGACAGGGAAGGACTCAGCCCCAGCATTTT,CAWSSPGQGRTQPQHF
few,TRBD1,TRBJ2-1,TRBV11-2,TGTGCCAGCAGCTCAAATCGACAGGGGTGGAATGAGCAGTTCTTC,CASSSNRQGWNEQFF
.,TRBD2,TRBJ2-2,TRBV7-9,TGTGTCAGCAGCACCGGGACTAGCGGAAACACCGGGGAGCTGTTTTTT,CVSSTGTSGNTGELFF
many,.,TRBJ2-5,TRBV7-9,TGTGCCAGCAGCGCTCCCTGGGGCAGGGAACAAGAGACCCAGTACTTC,CASSAPWGREQETQYF
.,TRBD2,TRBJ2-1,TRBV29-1,TGCAGCACCTCTAGCGGGAGAGTGGTTCAGTTCTTC,CSTSSGRVVQFF
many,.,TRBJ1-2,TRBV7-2,TGTGCCAGCAGCTTAGGACTGCCGCACTATGGCTACACCTTC,CASSLGLPHYGYTF
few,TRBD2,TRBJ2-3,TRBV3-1,TGTGCCAGCAGCCAGGTCATCCGGGGGGTTGGAGATACGCAGTATTTT,CASSQVIRGVGDTQYF
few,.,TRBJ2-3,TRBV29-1,TGCAGCGTTGGTCCAGGGAGCACAGATACGCAGTATTTT,CSVGPGSTDTQYF
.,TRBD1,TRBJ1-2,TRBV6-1,TGTACCAGCAGTGAGACAGGGAGGTATGGCTACACCTTC,CTSSETGRYGYTF